This T cell receptor (beta chain) emerged from a study of cytomegalovirus exposure and HLA in healthy donors. Use of 60 Vbeta and 13 Jbeta primers characterized the PCR. Using immunoSEQ multiplex PCR, the repertoire was profiled, and TCRdb retains in-frame clones only, with some absent. The repertoire holds some 85,000 clones, with around 84% as singletons. General study points: Some V segments (TRBV6-2 and TRBV6-3 among them) were excluded as indistinguishable. As a later analysis showed, a missense DCLRE1C variant was linked to trimming of TCR beta V- and J-genes.

As for this clone: The antigen remains unidentified.

The J segment lost 1 base and the V segment lost 3 bases, leaving 11 bases of the junction unmatched. Germline V gives CDR1 KGHSH, CDR2 LQKENI. CDR3 size: 18 residues. The sequence came from a woman aged 40 to 50 in good health and CMV-seropositive. Sequencing was carried out using PBMCs. The genes are TRBV18 and TRBJ2-2, with 7 positions matching TRBD1. The CDR3 sequence: CASSPHRVGTVNTGELFF. In DNA, the CDR3 is TGTGCCAGCTCACCCCACAGGGTGGGGACAGTGAACACCGGGGAGCTGTTTTTT.